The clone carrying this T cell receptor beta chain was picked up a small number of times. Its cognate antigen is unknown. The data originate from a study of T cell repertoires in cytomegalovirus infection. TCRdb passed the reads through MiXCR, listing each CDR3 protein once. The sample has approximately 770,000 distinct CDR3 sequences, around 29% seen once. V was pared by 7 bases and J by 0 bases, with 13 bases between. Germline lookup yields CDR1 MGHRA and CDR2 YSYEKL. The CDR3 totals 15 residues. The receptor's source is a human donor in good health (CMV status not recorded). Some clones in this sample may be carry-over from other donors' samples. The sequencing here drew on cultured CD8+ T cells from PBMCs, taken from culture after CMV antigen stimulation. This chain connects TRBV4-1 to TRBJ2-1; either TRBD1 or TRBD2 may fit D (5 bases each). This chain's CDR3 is CASTRDGTSYNEQFF. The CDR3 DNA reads TGCGCCAGCACCAGAGACGGGACCTCCTACAATGAGCAGTTCTTC.